Many counts were recorded for the clone carrying this TCR beta chain. Its target is unknown. This sample is part of a study of T cells in Graves' hyperthyroidism and ophthalmopathy. The study, taken as a whole, reports: The authors' 13 V-J model separated ophthalmopathy from stable hyperthyroidism.

Isolation of PBMCs was performed on 9.5 to 10 ml fresh peripheral blood. The CDR3 spans 14 residues. Germline assignment: CDR1 SGHAT and CDR2 FQNNGV. J was trimmed by 6 bases and V by 4 bases; bases with no gene match: 5. From RNA transcripts, TCR beta CDR3 regions were amplified. The primer set for the first-round RT-PCR of the TCR CDR3 was HTBI. Each CDR3 protein is one row after TCRdb ran MiXCR on the multiplex PCR reads. The sample holds 400,000 to 600,000 distinct CDR3 sequences, less than 25% seen once. The receptor comes from a man between 18 and 35 years old with Graves' hyperthyroidism. V and J are TRBV11-2 and TRBJ2-4; 8 bases are a match to TRBD1. Material for sequencing was blood. The CDR3, as DNA: TGTGCCAGCAGCTCGTGGACAGGGTTAAACATTCAGTACTTC. Protein sequence: CASSSWTGLNIQYF. The variable domain in full, with the rest retrieved from reference TRBV11-2 and TRBJ2-4, is EAGVAQSPRYKIIEKRQSVAFWCNPISGHATLYWYQQILGQGPKLLIQFQNNGVVDDSQLPKDRFSAERLKGVDSTLKIQPAKLEDSAVYLCASSSWTGLNIQYFGAGTRLSVL.